This TCR beta chain was found in a study of cytomegalovirus exposure and HLA in healthy donors. The CDR3 extends over 12 amino acids. The V and J ends lost 4 bases and 8 bases respectively, with 12 bases between them. Germline V CDR1 and CDR2: SGHRS, YFSETQ. With 60 Vbeta and 13 Jbeta primers, the PCR was carried out. Produced via immunoSEQ multiplex PCR; TCRdb's table is partial and in-frame only. The table lists 120,000 or so clones, around 78% of them singletons, with 6.3% in the top ten. Comments on this clone: As yet, its antigen is unknown.

General observations from the study: Accurate HLA-A and HLA-B prediction from TCR beta sequences was reported for most subjects.

The rearrangement uses TRBV5-1 and TRBJ1-2, with D possibly being TRBD1 (6 bases). This TCR was recovered from a woman in her thirties or forties in good health and CMV-seronegative. Sequenced: PBMCs. As DNA, the CDR3 is TGCGCCAGCAGCCCGACAGGAAACGGCTACACCTTC. Translation: CASSPTGNGYTF. The full variable domain, with the rest looked up from reference TRBV5-1 and TRBJ1-2, is KAGVTQTPRYLIKTRGQQVTLSCSPISGHRSVSWYQQTPGQGLQFLFEYFSETQRNKGNFPGRFSGRQFSNSRSEMNVSTLELGDSALYLCASSPTGNGYTFGSGTRLTVV.